One and the same sample provided the 20 T cell receptor beta chains below, sequenced in a study of Ad26.COV2.S vaccination and SARS-CoV-2 variants. Assay: immunoSEQ multiplex PCR; the TCRdb copy retains only in-frame clones and omits some. The sample consists of approximately 500,000 clones, 70% to 90% of them appearing once. Treatment denoted: over 15 received Ad26.COV2.S at low or high dose, single or two shots; roughly 5 received placebo; per-sample allocation not given. Day 63 after the first vaccine or placebo injection was the time point for sampling. Sequenced here: peripheral blood, sampled in a trial of Ad26.COV2.S vaccine versus placebo. The receptors were gathered from a person aged 18-65 years who received the Ad26.COV2.S COVID-19 vaccine or a placebo.

The chain carries TRBV7-2 and TRBJ2-7, with 7 bases lining up with TRBD1. V was pared by 5 bases and J by 1 base, with 8 bases of the junction left unmatched. This CDR3 contains 15 residues. Germline V lookup: CDR1 SGHTA, CDR2 FQGNSA. CDR3 nucleotide sequence: TGTGCCAGCAGCGAGCAAGGGGGCGGATCCTACGAGCAGTACTTC. Its translation: CASSEQGGGSYEQYF.

The rearrangement links TRBV5-1 to TRBJ2-1; D perhaps matches TRBD1 (6 bases). V shed 0 bases and J shed 7 bases, with 20 bases lying between them. Germline-derived CDR1 and CDR2 are SGHRS and YFSETQ. This CDR3 contains 17 residues. The CDR3 loop reads CASSLAYGDLRGNEQFF. In DNA, the CDR3 is TGCGCCAGCAGCTTGGCTTACGGGGACCTAAGGGGGAATGAGCAGTTCTTC.

This chain links TRBV28 with TRBJ1-2; 10 nucleotides line up with TRBD1. The germline V gene has CDR1 MDHEN and CDR2 SYDVKM. The CDR3 loop spans 13 amino acids. V lost 5 bases to trimming and J lost 8 bases; unmatched junction nucleotides: 5. The CDR3 DNA is TGTGCCAGCAGTATAGGACAGGGGGGCGGCTACACCTTC. Protein: CASSIGQGGGYTF.

This chain connects TRBV6-1 to TRBJ1-1; possibly TRBD1 for D (5 bases). Germline loops: CDR1 MNHNS, CDR2 SASEGT. Trimming pared 1 base from V and 7 bases from J, leaving 10 bases between. CDR3 length: 13 residues. CDR3 protein: CASSEGLGGEAFF. The DNA for the CDR3 is TGTGCCAGCAGTGAAGGGCTTGGGGGTGAAGCTTTCTTT.

This chain uses TRBV28 with TRBJ2-5; 8 nucleotides align to TRBD2. The germline V gene encodes CDR1 MDHEN and CDR2 SYDVKM. V gave up 4 bases and J gave up 5 bases; unmatched junction bases: 9. CDR3 length equals 15 residues. In nucleotides, the CDR3 is TGTGCCAGCAGTTCCTCGAGCGGGAGATTGGAGACCCAGTACTTC. This codes for CASSSSSGRLETQYF.

V is TRBV27 and J is TRBJ2-1; D call uncertain. Germline V gene data show CDR1 as MNHEY and CDR2 as SMNVEV (reference sequence). CDR3 length equals 16 residues. The V end was cut by 6 bases, the J end by 3 bases, with 18 bases between. The CDR3 nucleotides read TGTGCCAGCAGCCGCCTAGGTCTGTCTTTCTACAATGAGCAGTTCTTC. Translated, it gives CASSRLGLSFYNEQFF.

The chain joins TRBV28 to TRBJ1-2, with a tentative D call TRBD1 (5 bases). This CDR3 spans 16 amino acids. The V gene's germline CDR1 is MDHEN and CDR2 SYDVKM. Trimming left V 3 bases short and J 0 bases short, with 14 bases between. The CDR3 nucleotides read TGTGCCAGCAGTTTGGGGACGCGATGGACTAACTATGGCTACACCTTC. Its protein is CASSLGTRWTNYGYTF.

This rearrangement joins TRBV5-1 to TRBJ1-3; perhaps TRBD1 as D (6 bases). This CDR3 spans 16 amino acids. The ends were cut back, 0 bases at V and 2 bases at J, with 12 bases in the middle. CDR1 and CDR2 (germline): SGHRS, YFSETQ. In nucleotides, the CDR3 is TGCGCCAGCAGCTTGGCGGACAGAGGGGCTGGAAACACCATATATTTT. Translated, it gives CASSLADRGAGNTIYF.

This chain uses TRBV24-1 with TRBJ1-2; no reliable D call. Trimming shortened V by 5 bases and J by 3 bases, and 18 bases separated the two germline ends. CDR1 and CDR2 (germline): KGHDR, SFDVKD. The CDR3 sequence is 16 residues long. The CDR3, as DNA: TGTGCCACCAGTGGCAACACCGAGGGAACTGACTATGGCTACACCTTC. Translation gives CATSGNTEGTDYGYTF.

This clone has just one count. The rearrangement uses TRBV5-6 and TRBJ2-7; D remains ambiguous. V lost 0 bases and J lost 4, with 8 bases in between. Germline V CDR1 and CDR2: SGHDT, YYEEEE. The CDR3 contains 13 residues. The DNA of the CDR3 is TGTGCCAGCAGCTTGGAGGATAGTTACGAGCAGTACTTC. Encoded protein: CASSLEDSYEQYF.

J is TRBJ2-1 and V is TRBV24-1; a possible D gene is TRBD2 (6 bases). This CDR3 spans 16 amino acids. Germline assignment: CDR1 KGHDR and CDR2 SFDVKD. Between the trimmed V and J ends, which lost 3 bases and 1 base, there was a span of 12 bases. The CDR3 spells CATSDPRGGSYNEQFF. Written as DNA, the CDR3 is TGTGCCACCAGTGATCCCCGGGGAGGTTCCTACAATGAGCAGTTCTTC.

The chain combines TRBV6-5 with TRBJ1-2; 7 nucleotides agree with TRBD1. Per germline, CDR1 MNHEY and CDR2 SVGAGI. V lost 8 bases and J lost 7; bases outside the gene matches: 10. This CDR3 contains 13 residues. The CDR3 protein is CASSQDRVFGYTF. The CDR3 DNA sequence: TGTGCCAGCTCCCAAGACAGGGTATTTGGCTACACCTTC.

Concerning this clone itself: The sample has other DNA sequences that encode this CDR3 too. This chain uses TRBV30 with TRBJ2-1; D is uncertain. The CDR3 consists of 11 residues. V was clipped by 5 bases and J by 3 bases, with 5 bases between them. Germline assignment: CDR1 GTSNPN and CDR2 SVGIG (reference sequence). The CDR3 loop reads CAWSYYNEQFF. For the CDR3, the DNA is TGTGCCTGGTCTTACTACAATGAGCAGTTCTTC.

This clone was detected only a few times. V usage is TRBV2 and J usage is TRBJ1-5, with a weak D call TRBD1 (6 bases). Trimming pared 3 bases from V and 4 bases from J, leaving 10 bases between. Germline lookup yields CDR1 SNHLY and CDR2 FYNNEI. The CDR3 spans 14 residues. The CDR3 loop is CASSEYTGNQPQHF. CDR3 nucleotide sequence: TGTGCCAGCAGTGAGTATACAGGGAATCAGCCCCAGCATTTT.

This clone appeared a few times. The chain links TRBV6-2 or TRBV6-3 to TRBJ2-2; TRBD2 is a possible D gene (6 bases). This CDR3 region has 13 residues. The V end lost 5 bases, the J end lost 6 bases, and 10 bases lay between the germline ends. Germline CDR1 is MNHEY and CDR2 is SVGEGT. The CDR3 sequence is CASSPDYPGELFF. The CDR3, as DNA: TGTGCCAGCAGTCCGGACTACCCCGGGGAGCTGTTTTTT.

CDR3 residues: CASSRTGGRDTQYF. CDR3 coding DNA: TGTGCCAGTAGTAGGACAGGGGGCAGAGATACGCAGTATTTT. The V and J genes are TRBV19 and TRBJ2-3; 11 bases are a match to TRBD1. The CDR3 is 14 amino acids. V shed 4 bases, J shed 5 bases, and the junction held 2 bases outside the gene matches. Looked up from germline, CDR1 is LNHDA and CDR2 is SQIVND (reference sequence).

This chain joins TRBV6-5 and TRBJ2-7; D tentatively reads TRBD1 or TRBD2 (5 bases each). Germline values: CDR1 MNHEY, CDR2 SVGAGI. CDR3 size: 13 residues. The germline V and J ends were trimmed by 9 bases and 9 bases, with 21 bases remaining between them. CDR3 region: CASRRDGISGQYF. In DNA form, the CDR3 reads TGTGCCAGTCGCCGGGACGGCATATCAGGGCAGTACTTC.

The rearrangement links TRBV5-1 to TRBJ1-1, with D perhaps matching TRBD1 (6 bases). Germline V CDR1 and CDR2: SGHRS, YFSETQ. The V and J ends lost 0 bases and 3 bases respectively, with 12 bases between them. The CDR3 runs 15 residues. DNA for the CDR3: TGCGCCAGCAGCTTGGCGGGGCAGGGGCACACTGAAGCTTTCTTT. This codes for CASSLAGQGHTEAFF.

CDR3 coding DNA: TGCGCCAGCAGCCAAGATTGGGGGAGGGGCGGGAACACCGGGGAGCTGTTTTTT. Encoded protein: CASSQDWGRGGNTGELFF. The chain carries TRBV4-3 and TRBJ2-2; 7 bases line up with TRBD2. Losses at the gene ends were 0 bases for V and 1 base for J; bases not matched to a gene: 8. From germline, CDR1 is LGHNA and CDR2 YSLEER. This CDR3 has 18 amino acids.

The chain carries TRBV5-6 and TRBJ2-6; D gene unclear. The CDR3 sequence is 17 residues long. V was shortened by 0 bases and J by 0 bases, with 10 bases between the two germline ends. Germline CDR1 and CDR2: SGHDT and YYEEEE. CDR3 loop: CASSLEGPSSGANVLTF. The CDR3 coding sequence is TGTGCCAGCAGCTTGGAGGGCCCCAGCTCTGGGGCCAACGTCCTGACTTTC.